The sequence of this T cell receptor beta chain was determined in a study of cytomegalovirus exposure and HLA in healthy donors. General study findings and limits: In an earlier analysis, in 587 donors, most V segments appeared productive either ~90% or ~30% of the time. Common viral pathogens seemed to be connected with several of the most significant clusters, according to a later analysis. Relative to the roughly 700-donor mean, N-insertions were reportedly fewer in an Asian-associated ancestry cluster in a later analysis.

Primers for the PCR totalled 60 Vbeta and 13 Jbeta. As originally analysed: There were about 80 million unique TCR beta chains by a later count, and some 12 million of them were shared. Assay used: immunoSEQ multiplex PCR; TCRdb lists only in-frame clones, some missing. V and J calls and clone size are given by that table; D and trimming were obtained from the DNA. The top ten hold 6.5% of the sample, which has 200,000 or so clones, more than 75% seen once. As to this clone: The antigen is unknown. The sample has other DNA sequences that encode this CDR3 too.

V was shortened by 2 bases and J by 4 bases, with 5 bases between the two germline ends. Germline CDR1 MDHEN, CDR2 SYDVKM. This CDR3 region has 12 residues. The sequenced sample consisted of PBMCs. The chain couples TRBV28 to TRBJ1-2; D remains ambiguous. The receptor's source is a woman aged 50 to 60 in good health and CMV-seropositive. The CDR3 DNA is TGTGCCAGCAGTTTAGCAGGCTATGGCTACACCTTC. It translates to CASSLAGYGYTF.